This T cell receptor (beta chain) was captured by sequencing in a study of OX40 agonist ivuxolimab in advanced cancers. About the research overall: Three patients had partial responses: one hepatocellular carcinoma, two cutaneous melanoma.

Clones were sequenced by immunoSEQ multiplex PCR, and TCRdb holds only the in-frame ones, with some missing. The table lists approximately 46,000 clones, 88% of them singletons, with less than 20% in the top ten. The source material was CD4+ or CD8+ T cells sorted from blood, sampled in a trial of the OX40 agonist ivuxolimab. The receptor was isolated from an adult with an advanced solid tumor such as melanoma, head and neck, liver or kidney cancer.

CDR3: CASSLGRGNQPQHF. CDR3 coding DNA: TGTGCCAGCAGTTTGGGGAGGGGCAATCAGCCCCAGCATTTT. The chain uses TRBV6-5 and TRBJ1-5; D uncertain. Germline-derived CDR1 and CDR2 are MNHEY and SVGAGI. The CDR3 length is 14 residues. V lost 4 bases and J lost 2, with 9 bases in between.